The sequence of this T cell receptor beta chain was determined in a study of blood T cell repertoires in COVID-19. Turning to the study itself: The United States, Italy and Spain were the sources of the acute and convalescent COVID-19 samples. In each case, the material was cDNA or gDNA derived from T cells, B-cell-depleted T cells, or PBMCs.

Per the authors' pipeline: Scientists estimated how many nucleated cells there were by amplifying reference gene primers. Only in-frame clones appear in the TCRdb table, and some are missing; sequencing was by immunoSEQ multiplex PCR. The V and J calls and the clone size are those of that table, but D and trimming were determined from the DNA. Of about 99,000 clones listed, 84% are singletons. The CDR3 has 14 residues. Trimming cost V 5 bases and J 4 bases, with 14 bases left between them. Germline assignment: CDR1 MDHEN and CDR2 SYDVKM. This rearrangement joins TRBV28 to TRBJ1-1; D is uncertain. The origin of this receptor is a man between 70 and 80 years old with active or convalescent COVID-19. What was sequenced was peripheral blood. CDR3 residues: CASSGRGMGTEAFF. Written as DNA, the CDR3 is TGTGCCAGCAGTGGCCGGGGTATGGGCACTGAAGCTTTCTTT. The full variable domain, in which reference TRBV28 and TRBJ1-1 provide the parts outside the CDR3, is DVKVTQSSRYLVKRTGEKVFLECVQDMDHENMFWYRQDPGLGLRLIYFSYDVKMKEKGDIPEGYSVSREKKERFSLILESASTNQTSMYLCASSGRGMGTEAFFGQGTRLTVV.